What follows are 23 T cell receptor beta chains derived from one specimen sequenced in a study of shared clonotypes between healthy human individuals. Data came from immunoSEQ multiplex PCR; TCRdb stores just in-frame clones and leaves some out. The repertoire has about 1,900,000 clones, around 96% of them found once; the top ten carry 1.2%. In the naive CD8 group, cells lacked CD45RO and were positively selected for CCR7, so terminally differentiated effector memory CD45RA+ cells were left out. Specimen: naive CD8+ T cells sorted from blood. The receptors here all came from a man younger than 30 in good health.

The gene calls are TRBV6-5 and TRBJ2-2; the D gene is possibly TRBD2 (5 bases). The CDR3 loop spans 15 amino acids. Per germline, CDR1 MNHEY and CDR2 SVGAGI. Trimming cost V 6 bases and J 4 bases, with 15 bases left between them. This chain's CDR3 is CASRSLSSPTGELFF. CDR3 coding DNA: TGTGCCAGCAGGAGCCTCTCTAGCCCCACCGGGGAGCTGTTTTTT.

This chain joins TRBV27 and TRBJ2-7; possible D gene TRBD1, 6 bases. With 0 bases removed from V and 7 bases from J, the gap between germline ends came to 7 bases. This CDR3 is 12 amino acids long. Looked up from germline, CDR1 is MNHEY and CDR2 is SMNVEV (reference sequence). The CDR3 here is CASSLSDREQYF. The CDR3, as DNA: TGTGCCAGCAGTTTATCGGACAGAGAGCAGTACTTC.

In regard to this clone: The germline gene is not matched at one end of the junction; a read error may be the cause. This sample includes further DNA sequences coding for the same CDR3. V and J are TRBV10-3 and TRBJ1-2; D unclear. The CDR3 has 14 amino acids. CDR1 and CDR2 from the germline V gene are ENHRY and SYGVKD. The CDR3 DNA sequence: TGTGCCATCAGTGAGTCGGCCAGAAACTATGGCTACACTTTC. Encoded protein: CAISESARNYGYTF.

This sequence joins TRBV13 and TRBJ1-1, with 10 bases aligning to TRBD1. CDR1 PRHDT and CDR2 FYEKMQ come from the germline V gene (reference sequence). The junction had 10 bases not matched to a gene; V was cut back by 5 bases and J by 1 base. This CDR3 has 17 residues. The CDR3: CASSPGGTGAWNTEAFF. The DNA of the CDR3 is TGTGCCAGCAGCCCGGGGGGGACAGGGGCTTGGAACACTGAAGCTTTCTTT.

The V call is TRBV7-6, the J call TRBJ2-1; the match to TRBD2 covers 7 bases. Germline V gene lookup returns CDR1 SGHVS and CDR2 FNYEAQ. With 2 bases clipped from V and 5 bases from J, the junction kept 6 bases outside the gene matches. The CDR3 is made up of 15 amino acids. The CDR3 protein is CASSLLAGEDNEQFF. The CDR3 DNA follows: TGTGCCAGCAGCTTATTGGCGGGGGAGGACAATGAGCAGTTCTTC.

CDR3 coding DNA: TGTGCCAGCAGCTTCCTGACCGGGACAGGGTTAGGCTACACCTTC. The encoded protein is CASSFLTGTGLGYTF. The chain is built from TRBV5-6 and TRBJ1-2, with 9 nucleotides matching TRBD1. V was clipped by 2 bases and J by 8 bases; unmatched bases: 10. The CDR3 is made up of 15 amino acids. Germline lookup yields CDR1 SGHDT and CDR2 YYEEEE.

A single count supports this clone. The genes are TRBV19 and TRBJ2-2, with 10 bases matching TRBD1. CDR1 and CDR2 from the germline V gene are LNHDA and SQIVND (reference sequence). This CDR3 has 16 amino acids. The junction had 8 bases not matched to a gene; V was cut back by 3 bases and J by 7 bases. CDR3 DNA: TGTGCCAGTAGTATCCTAGGACAGGGGGGCGACGGGGAGCTGTTTTTT. Its protein product is CASSILGQGGDGELFF.

V is TRBV12-2 and J is TRBJ1-6. TRBV12-2 is shown as a pseudogene. The CDR3 is made up of 17 amino acids. CDR3 nucleotides: TGTGCAAGTCGCTTAGGTTGGGATGAGGGGAGACGTTCACCCCTCCACTTT. Protein: CASRLGWDEGRRSPLHF.

In the case of this clone: Other DNA sequences in the sample encode the same CDR3. The chain is built from TRBV9 and TRBJ2-3, with 12 bases aligning to TRBD2. Germline-derived CDR1 and CDR2 are SGDLS and YYNGEE. The length of the CDR3 is 16 residues. The ends lost 1 base at V and 2 bases at J; junction bases unmatched: 2. CDR3 in amino acids: CASSVLAGGVTDTQYF. In DNA form, the CDR3 reads TGTGCCAGCAGCGTACTAGCGGGGGGGGTCACAGATACGCAGTATTTT.

The chain is built from TRBV30 and TRBJ2-5, with 8 bases lining up with TRBD2. With V trimmed by 0 bases and J by 7 bases, 4 bases remained unmatched. Germline values: CDR1 GTSNPN, CDR2 SVGIG (reference sequence). CDR3 length: 13 amino acids. The CDR3 nucleotides read TGTGCCTGGAGTGTGGGGAGCGGGAGGACCCAGTACTTC. This gives the protein CAWSVGSGRTQYF.

The V gene is TRBV7-2, the J gene TRBJ2-1; TRBD2 is a possible D gene (6 bases). The V gene's germline CDR1 is SGHTA and CDR2 FQGNSA. V lost 3 bases and J lost 6, with 12 bases in between. This CDR3 comprises 14 residues. CDR3 nucleotide sequence: TGTGCCAGCAGCTTCCCCGGGAGTGGCAATGAGCAGTTCTTC. Its translation is CASSFPGSGNEQFF.

The genes are TRBV28 and TRBJ2-5, with a possible D match to TRBD1 (6 bases). The germline V gene encodes CDR1 MDHEN and CDR2 SYDVKM. This CDR3 comprises 13 residues. V was clipped by 6 bases and J by 3 bases, with 11 bases between them. The CDR3 DNA sequence: TGTGCCAGCAGGGGGGACATCAAAGAGACCCAGTACTTC. Protein product: CASRGDIKETQYF.

CDR3 DNA: TGTGCTAGTGGTTTGCTAAATACTGAAGCTTTCTTT. It yields the protein CASGLLNTEAFF. The chain has TRBV12-5 and TRBJ1-1; D not resolved. The CDR3 is 12 residues long. V dropped 2 bases and J dropped 5 bases, with 6 bases sitting between them. Germline CDR1 reads LGHNT; CDR2 reads FRNRAP.

The chain carries TRBV25-1 and TRBJ1-4; D remains ambiguous. V was cut by 1 base and J by 5 bases, with 11 bases left in between. The length of the CDR3 is 15 residues. The germline CDR1 and CDR2 sequences are MGHDK and SYGVNS. The chain's CDR3 is CASSELGGPNEKLFF. The CDR3 bases are TGTGCCAGCAGTGAATTGGGCGGCCCGAATGAAAAACTGTTTTTT. Drawing the rest from reference TRBV25-1 and TRBJ1-4, the complete variable domain is EADIYQTPRYLVIGTGKKITLECSQTMGHDKMYWYQQDPGMELHLIHYSYGVNSTEKGDLSSESTVSRIRTEHFPLTLESARPSHTSQYLCASSELGGPNEKLFFGSGTQLSVL.

V is TRBV10-2 and J is TRBJ2-7; 9 nucleotides match TRBD1. Per the germline V gene, CDR1 is WSHSY and CDR2 is SAAADI. The CDR3 loop spans 15 amino acids. V lost 7 bases, J lost 0 bases, and 7 bases stayed unmatched. CDR3 bases: TGCGCCAGCACCGACGGGGACAGGGTCTCCTACGAGCAGTACTTC. It yields the protein CASTDGDRVSYEQYF.

The rearrangement uses TRBV19 and TRBJ2-7, with D unclear. Germline values: CDR1 LNHDA, CDR2 SQIVND (reference sequence). V shed 3 bases and J shed 2 bases, with 11 bases lying between them. This CDR3 region has 14 residues. In DNA, the CDR3 is TGTGCCAGTAGTATTTCAAATCCCCCCTACGAGCAGTACTTC. Amino acid sequence: CASSISNPPYEQYF.

The chain carries TRBV11-2 and TRBJ1-2, with D unresolved. Germline V lookup: CDR1 SGHAT, CDR2 FQNNGV. Between the trimmed V and J ends, which lost 5 bases and 3 bases, there was a span of 16 bases. CDR3 length equals 15 residues. The CDR3 sequence is CASSGVVGSHYGYTF. The CDR3 DNA is TGTGCCAGCAGCGGAGTGGTGGGTAGTCACTATGGCTACACCTTC.

The V call is TRBV4-3, the J call TRBJ1-2; 7 nucleotides agree with TRBD1. Per the germline V gene, CDR1 is LGHNA and CDR2 is YSLEER. The CDR3 has 15 amino acids. After removal of 5 bases from V and 5 bases from J, the junction contained 11 bases not matched to a gene. CDR3 in DNA: TGCGCCAGCAGCTCTTTGGGACAGCCACCTTATGGCTACACCTTC. This sequence encodes CASSSLGQPPYGYTF.

The V call is TRBV21-1, the J call TRBJ2-7; whether TRBD2, the table's D call, matches the DNA was not checked. TRBV21-1 is a pseudogene segment. The CDR3 consists of 14 residues. The CDR3 coding sequence is TGTGCCAGCAGCATTGCGGCTCCGCGGGACGAGCAGTACTTC. Amino acids: CASSIAAPRDEQYF.

This chain connects TRBV11-2 to TRBJ1-1, with 7 bases lining up with TRBD1. Per germline, CDR1 SGHAT and CDR2 FQNNGV. The junction had 6 bases not matched to a gene; V was cut back by 7 bases and J by 4 bases. The CDR3 totals 13 residues. This CDR3 is CASTETGLTEAFF. CDR3 nucleotide sequence: TGTGCCAGCACCGAGACAGGGCTCACTGAAGCTTTCTTT.

The chain links TRBV7-6 to TRBJ2-5; D is perhaps TRBD2 (5 bases). Looked up from germline, CDR1 is SGHVS and CDR2 is FNYEAQ. The CDR3 extends over 14 amino acids. V was shortened by 5 bases and J by 2 bases, with 12 bases between the two germline ends. The CDR3: CASSPLEGQETQYF. CDR3 in DNA: TGTGCCAGCAGCCCGCTAGAGGGACAAGAGACCCAGTACTTC.

This chain links TRBV7-9 with TRBJ2-2; 7 positions agree with TRBD1. CDR1 is SEHNR, CDR2 FQNEAQ, per germline (reference sequence). CDR3 length equals 16 residues. J gave up 6 bases and V 4 bases, and 11 bases lay outside the gene matches. In nucleotides, the CDR3 is TGTGCCAGCAGCTCAAGACAGGGCCCTCCCCCCGGGGAGCTGTTTTTT. Translated: CASSSRQGPPPGELFF.

The rearrangement uses TRBV6-5 and TRBJ2-7; 7 positions match TRBD1. The V gene end was trimmed by 4 bases and the J gene end by 1 base; junction bases not matched to a gene: 4. The V gene's germline CDR1 is MNHEY and CDR2 SVGAGI. The CDR3 covers 14 residues. CDR3 residues: CASSFETGSYEQYF. The CDR3 nucleotides read TGTGCCAGCAGTTTTGAGACAGGGTCCTACGAGCAGTACTTC.